This section outlines one T cell receptor (beta chain) sequence together with its context. Antigen specificity is unknown. This entry is derived from a study of OX40 agonist ivuxolimab in advanced cancers. Per the germline V gene, CDR1 is LNHNV and CDR2 is YYDKDF (reference sequence). With 7 bases removed from V and 0 bases from J, the gap between germline ends came to 19 bases. The length of the CDR3 is 17 residues. Samples were taken at baseline and on day 1 of cycles 4 and 7. The study's findings and limits: Expanded peripheral T cells had an undetermined antigen specificity. Researchers report that CD8+ T cells had, on average, more expanded clones than CD4+. Dosing at 0.1 to 3.0 mg/kg was accompanied by clonal expansion of CD4+ and CD8+ blood T cells by week 6.

Profiling relied on immunoSEQ multiplex PCR, and the TCRdb table lists in-frame clones only, not all of them. The sample includes over 90,000 clones, approximately 94% of them seen just once. Specimen: CD4+ or CD8+ T cells sorted from blood, collected in a trial of the OX40 agonist ivuxolimab. The chain has TRBV15 and TRBJ2-1, with D possibly matching TRBD1 (6 bases). The clonotype comes from an adult with an advanced solid tumor such as melanoma, head and neck, liver or kidney cancer. The CDR3: CATKSGEPRSSYNEQFF. CDR3 sequence (DNA): TGTGCCACCAAGTCAGGGGAACCCCGCAGCTCCTACAATGAGCAGTTCTTC.